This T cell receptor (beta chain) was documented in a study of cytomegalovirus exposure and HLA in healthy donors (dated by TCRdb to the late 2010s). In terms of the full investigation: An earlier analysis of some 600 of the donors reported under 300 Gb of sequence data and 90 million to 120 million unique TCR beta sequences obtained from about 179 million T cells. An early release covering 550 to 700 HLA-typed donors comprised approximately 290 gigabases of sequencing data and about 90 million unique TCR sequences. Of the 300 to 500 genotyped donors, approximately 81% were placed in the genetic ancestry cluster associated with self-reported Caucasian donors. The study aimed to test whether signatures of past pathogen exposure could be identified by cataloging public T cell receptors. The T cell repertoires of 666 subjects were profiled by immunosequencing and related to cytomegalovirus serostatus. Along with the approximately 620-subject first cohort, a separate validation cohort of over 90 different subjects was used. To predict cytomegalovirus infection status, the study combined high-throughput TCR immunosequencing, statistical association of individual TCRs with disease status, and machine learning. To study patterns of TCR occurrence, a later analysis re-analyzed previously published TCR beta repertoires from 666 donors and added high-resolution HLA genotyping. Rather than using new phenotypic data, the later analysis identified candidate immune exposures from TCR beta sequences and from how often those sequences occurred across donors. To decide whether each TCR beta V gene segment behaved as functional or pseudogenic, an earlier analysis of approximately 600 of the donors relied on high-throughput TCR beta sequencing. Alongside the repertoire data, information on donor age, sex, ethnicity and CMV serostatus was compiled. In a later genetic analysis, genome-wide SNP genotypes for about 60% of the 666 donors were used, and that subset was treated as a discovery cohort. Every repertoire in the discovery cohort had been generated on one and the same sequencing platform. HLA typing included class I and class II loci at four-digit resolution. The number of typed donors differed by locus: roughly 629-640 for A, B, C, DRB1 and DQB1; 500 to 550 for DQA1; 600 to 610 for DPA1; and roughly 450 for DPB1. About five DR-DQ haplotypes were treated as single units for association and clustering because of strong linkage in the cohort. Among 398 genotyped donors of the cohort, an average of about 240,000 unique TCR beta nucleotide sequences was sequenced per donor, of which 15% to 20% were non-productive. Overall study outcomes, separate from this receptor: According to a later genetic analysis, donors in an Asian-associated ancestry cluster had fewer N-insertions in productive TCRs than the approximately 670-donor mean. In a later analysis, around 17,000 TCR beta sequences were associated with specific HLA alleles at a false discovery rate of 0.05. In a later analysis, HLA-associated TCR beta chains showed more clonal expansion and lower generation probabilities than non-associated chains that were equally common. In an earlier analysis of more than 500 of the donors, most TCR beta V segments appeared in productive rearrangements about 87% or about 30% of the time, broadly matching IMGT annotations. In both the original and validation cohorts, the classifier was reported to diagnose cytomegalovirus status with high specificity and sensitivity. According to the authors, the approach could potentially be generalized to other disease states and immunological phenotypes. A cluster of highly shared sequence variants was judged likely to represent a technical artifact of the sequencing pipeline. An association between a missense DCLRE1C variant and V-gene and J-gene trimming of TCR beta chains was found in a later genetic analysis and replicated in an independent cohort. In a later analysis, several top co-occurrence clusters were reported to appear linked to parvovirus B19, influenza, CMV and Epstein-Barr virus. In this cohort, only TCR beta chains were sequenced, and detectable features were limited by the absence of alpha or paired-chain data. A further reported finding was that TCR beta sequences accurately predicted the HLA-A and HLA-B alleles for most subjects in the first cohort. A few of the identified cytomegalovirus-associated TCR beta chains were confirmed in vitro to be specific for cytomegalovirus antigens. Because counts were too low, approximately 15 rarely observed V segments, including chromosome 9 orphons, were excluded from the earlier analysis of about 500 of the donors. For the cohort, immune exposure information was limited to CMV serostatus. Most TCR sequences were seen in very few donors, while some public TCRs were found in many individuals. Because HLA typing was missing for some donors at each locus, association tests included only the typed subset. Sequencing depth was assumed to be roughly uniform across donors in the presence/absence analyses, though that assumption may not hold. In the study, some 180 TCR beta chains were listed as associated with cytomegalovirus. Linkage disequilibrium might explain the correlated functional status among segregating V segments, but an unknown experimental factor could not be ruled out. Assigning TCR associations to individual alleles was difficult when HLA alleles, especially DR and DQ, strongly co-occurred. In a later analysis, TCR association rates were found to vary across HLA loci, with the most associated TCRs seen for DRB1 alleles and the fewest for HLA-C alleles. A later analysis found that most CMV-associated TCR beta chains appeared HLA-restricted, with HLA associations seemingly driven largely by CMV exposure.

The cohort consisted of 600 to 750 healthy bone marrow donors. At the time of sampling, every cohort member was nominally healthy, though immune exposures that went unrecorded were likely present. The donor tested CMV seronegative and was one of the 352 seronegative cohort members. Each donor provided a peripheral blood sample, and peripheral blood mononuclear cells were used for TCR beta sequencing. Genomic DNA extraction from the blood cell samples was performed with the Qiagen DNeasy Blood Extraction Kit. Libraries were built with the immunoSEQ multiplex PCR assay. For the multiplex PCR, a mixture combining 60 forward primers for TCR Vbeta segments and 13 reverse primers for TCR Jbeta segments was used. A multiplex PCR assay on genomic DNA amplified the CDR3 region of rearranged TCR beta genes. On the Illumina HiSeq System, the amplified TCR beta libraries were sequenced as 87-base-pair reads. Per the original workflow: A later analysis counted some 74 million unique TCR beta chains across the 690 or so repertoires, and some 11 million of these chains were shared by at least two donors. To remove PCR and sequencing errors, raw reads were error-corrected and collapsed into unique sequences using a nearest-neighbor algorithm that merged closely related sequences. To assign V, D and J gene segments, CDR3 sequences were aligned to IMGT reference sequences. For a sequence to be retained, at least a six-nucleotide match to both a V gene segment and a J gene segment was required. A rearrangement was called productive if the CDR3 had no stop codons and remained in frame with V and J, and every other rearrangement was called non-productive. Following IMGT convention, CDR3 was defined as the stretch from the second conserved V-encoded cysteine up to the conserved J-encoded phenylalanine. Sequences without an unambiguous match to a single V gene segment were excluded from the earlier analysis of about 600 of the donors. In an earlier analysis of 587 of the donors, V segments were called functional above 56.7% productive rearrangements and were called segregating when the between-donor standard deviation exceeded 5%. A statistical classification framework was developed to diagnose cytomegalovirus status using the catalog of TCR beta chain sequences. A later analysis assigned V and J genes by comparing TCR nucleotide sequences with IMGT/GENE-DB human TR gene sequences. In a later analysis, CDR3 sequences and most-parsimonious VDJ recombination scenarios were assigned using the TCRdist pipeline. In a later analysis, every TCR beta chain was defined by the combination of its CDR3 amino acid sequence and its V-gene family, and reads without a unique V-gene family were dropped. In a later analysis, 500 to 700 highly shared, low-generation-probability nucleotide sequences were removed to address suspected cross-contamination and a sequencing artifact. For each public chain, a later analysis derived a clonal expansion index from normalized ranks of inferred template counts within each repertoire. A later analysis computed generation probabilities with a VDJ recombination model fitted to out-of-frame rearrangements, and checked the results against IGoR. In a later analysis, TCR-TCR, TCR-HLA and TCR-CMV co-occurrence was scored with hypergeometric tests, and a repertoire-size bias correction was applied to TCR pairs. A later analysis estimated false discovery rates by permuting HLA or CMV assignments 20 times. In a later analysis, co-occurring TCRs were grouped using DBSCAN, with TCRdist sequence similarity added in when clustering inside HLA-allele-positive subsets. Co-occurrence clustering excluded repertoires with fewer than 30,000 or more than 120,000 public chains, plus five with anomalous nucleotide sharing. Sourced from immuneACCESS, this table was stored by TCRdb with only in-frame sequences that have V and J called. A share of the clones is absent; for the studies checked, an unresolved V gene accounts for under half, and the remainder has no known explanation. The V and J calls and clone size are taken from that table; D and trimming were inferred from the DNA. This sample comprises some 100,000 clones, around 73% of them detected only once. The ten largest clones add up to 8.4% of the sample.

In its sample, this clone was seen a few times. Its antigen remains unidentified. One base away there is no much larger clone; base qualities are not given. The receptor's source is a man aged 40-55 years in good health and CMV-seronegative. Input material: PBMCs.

The CDR3 in this case is CASSPTGTKNIQYF. In nucleotides, the sequence is TGTGCCAGCAGCCCGACAGGGACAAAAAACATTCAGTACTTC. The sequence links TRBV5-6 to TRBJ2-4; a stretch of 7 junction bases matches TRBD1. From the cysteine up to the phenylalanine, the CDR3 has a length of 14 residues. Only CDR3 DNA is held: 42 bases, read in frame from base 1. Taken from the germline V gene, the CDR1 and CDR2 loops are SGHDT and YYEEEE. V is cut back by 4 bases and J by 4 bases, with 5 bases in the junction unmatched.